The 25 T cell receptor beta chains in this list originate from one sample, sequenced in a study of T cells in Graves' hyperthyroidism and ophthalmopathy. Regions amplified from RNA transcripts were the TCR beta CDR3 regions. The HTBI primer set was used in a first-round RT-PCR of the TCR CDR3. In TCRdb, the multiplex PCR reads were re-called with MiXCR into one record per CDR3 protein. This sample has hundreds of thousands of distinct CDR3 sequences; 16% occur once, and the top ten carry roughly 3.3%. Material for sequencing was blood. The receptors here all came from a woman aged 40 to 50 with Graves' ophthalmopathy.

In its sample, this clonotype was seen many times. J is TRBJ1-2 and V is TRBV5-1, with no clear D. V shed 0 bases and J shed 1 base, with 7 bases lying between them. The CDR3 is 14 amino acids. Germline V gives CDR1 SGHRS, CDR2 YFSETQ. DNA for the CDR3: TGCGCCAGCAGCTTGGAATCGGATAACTATGGCTACACCTTC. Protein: CASSLESDNYGYTF.

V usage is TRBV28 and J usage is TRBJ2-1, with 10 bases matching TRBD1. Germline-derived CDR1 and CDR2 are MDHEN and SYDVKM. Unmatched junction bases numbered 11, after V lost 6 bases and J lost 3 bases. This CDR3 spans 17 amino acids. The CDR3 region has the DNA TGTGCCAGCAGGGCTACCGGGACAGGGGTGGGCTACAATGAGCAGTTCTTC. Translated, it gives CASRATGTGVGYNEQFF.

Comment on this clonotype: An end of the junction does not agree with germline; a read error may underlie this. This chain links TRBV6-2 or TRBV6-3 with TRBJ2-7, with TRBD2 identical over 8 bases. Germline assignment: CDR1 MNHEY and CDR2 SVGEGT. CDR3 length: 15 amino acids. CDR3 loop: CASNLLAESSHEQYF. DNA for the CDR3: TGTGCCAGCAACTTACTAGCGGAGAGCTCCCACGAGCAGTACTTC.

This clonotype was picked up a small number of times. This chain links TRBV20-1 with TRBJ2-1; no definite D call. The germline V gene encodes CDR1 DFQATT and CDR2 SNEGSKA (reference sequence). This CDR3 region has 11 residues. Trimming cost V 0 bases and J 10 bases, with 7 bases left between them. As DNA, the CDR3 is TGCAGTGCTAGAGATTGGCAGGAGCAGTTCTTC. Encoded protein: CSARDWQEQFF.

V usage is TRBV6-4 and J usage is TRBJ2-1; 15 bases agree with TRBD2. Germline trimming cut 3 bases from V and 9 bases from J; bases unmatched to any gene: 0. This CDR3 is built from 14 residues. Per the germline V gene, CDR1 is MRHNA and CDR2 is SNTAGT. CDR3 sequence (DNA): TGTGCCAGCAGTGAGGGACTAGCGGGAGGTGAGCAGTTCTTC. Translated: CASSEGLAGGEQFF.

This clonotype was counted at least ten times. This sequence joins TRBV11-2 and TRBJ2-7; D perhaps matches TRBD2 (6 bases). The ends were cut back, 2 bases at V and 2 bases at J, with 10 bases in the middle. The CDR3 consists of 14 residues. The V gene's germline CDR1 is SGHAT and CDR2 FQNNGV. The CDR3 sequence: CASSLRWGAYEQYF. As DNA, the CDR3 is TGTGCCAGCAGCTTAAGATGGGGGGCCTACGAGCAGTACTTC. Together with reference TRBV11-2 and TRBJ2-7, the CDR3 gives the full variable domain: EAGVAQSPRYKIIEKRQSVAFWCNPISGHATLYWYQQILGQGPKLLIQFQNNGVVDDSQLPKDRFSAERLKGVDSTLKIQPAKLEDSAVYLCASSLRWGAYEQYFGPGTRLTVT.

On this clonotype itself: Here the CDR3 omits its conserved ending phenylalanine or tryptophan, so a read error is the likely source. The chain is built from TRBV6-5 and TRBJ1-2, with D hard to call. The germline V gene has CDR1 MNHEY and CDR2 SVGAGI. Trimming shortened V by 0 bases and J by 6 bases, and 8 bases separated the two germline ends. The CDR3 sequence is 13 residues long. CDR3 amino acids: CASSYSLADGYTL. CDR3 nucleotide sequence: TGTGCCAGCAGTTACTCACTTGCGGATGGCTACACCCTC.

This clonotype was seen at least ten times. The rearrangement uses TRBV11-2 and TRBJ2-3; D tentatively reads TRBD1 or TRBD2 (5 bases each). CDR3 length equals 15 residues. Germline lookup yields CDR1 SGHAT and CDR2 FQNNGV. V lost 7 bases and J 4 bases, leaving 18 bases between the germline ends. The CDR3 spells CASTPWASRADTQYF. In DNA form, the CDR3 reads TGTGCCAGCACCCCGTGGGCTAGCAGGGCAGATACGCAGTATTTT.

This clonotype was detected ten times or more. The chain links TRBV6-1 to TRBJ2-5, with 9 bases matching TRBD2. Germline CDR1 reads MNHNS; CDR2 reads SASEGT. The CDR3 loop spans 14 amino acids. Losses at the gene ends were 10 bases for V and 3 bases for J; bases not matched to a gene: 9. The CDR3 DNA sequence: TGTGCCACCTCTAACAGCGGGGGGAAAGAGACCCAGTACTTC. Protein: CATSNSGGKETQYF.

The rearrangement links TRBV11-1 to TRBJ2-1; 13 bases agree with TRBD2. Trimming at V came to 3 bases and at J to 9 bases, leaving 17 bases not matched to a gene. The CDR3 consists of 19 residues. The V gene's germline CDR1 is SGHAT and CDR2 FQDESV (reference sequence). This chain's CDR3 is CASSFSPTLLAGGPSEQFF. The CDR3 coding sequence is TGTGCCAGCAGCTTCTCCCCGACTTTACTAGCGGGAGGGCCGAGTGAGCAGTTCTTC.

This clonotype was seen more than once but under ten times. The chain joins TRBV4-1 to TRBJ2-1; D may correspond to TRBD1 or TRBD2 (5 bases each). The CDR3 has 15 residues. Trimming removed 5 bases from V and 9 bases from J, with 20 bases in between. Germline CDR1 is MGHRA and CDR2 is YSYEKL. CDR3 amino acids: CASSTSSGTRLEQFF. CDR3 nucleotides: TGCGCCAGCAGCACATCCTCCGGGACGCGTCTTGAGCAGTTCTTC.

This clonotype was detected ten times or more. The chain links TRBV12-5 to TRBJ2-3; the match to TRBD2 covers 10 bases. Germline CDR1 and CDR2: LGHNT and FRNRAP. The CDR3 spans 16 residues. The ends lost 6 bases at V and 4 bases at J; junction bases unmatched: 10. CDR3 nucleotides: TGTGCTAGTGGGGCCGGGACTAGCGAAGGTGCAGATACGCAGTATTTT. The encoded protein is CASGAGTSEGADTQYF.

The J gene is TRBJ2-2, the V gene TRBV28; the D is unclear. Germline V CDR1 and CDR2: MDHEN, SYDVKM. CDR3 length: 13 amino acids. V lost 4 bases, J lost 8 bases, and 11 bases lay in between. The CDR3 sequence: CASSSPPFGELFF. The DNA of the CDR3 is TGTGCCAGCAGTTCCCCTCCCTTTGGGGAGCTGTTTTTT.

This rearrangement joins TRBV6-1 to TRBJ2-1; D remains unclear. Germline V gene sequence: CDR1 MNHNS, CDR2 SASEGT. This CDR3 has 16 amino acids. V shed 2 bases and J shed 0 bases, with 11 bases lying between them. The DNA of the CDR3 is TGTGCCAGCAGTGAATTAGCCCAGAGCTCCTACAATGAGCAGTTCTTC. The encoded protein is CASSELAQSSYNEQFF.

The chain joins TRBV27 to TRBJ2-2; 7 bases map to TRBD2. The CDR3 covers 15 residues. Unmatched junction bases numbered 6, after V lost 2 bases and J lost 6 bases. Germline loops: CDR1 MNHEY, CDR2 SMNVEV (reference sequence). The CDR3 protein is CASSLDGGKAGELFF. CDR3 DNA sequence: TGTGCCAGCAGTTTAGACGGGGGGAAGGCCGGGGAGCTGTTTTTT.

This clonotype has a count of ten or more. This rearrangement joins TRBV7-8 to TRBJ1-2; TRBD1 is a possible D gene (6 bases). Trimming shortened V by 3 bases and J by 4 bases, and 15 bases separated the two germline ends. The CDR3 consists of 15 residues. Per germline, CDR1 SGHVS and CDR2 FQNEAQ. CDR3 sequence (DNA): TGTGCCAGCAGCTTCGGAAGGGGGGGCGCCTATGGCTACACCTTC. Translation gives CASSFGRGGAYGYTF.

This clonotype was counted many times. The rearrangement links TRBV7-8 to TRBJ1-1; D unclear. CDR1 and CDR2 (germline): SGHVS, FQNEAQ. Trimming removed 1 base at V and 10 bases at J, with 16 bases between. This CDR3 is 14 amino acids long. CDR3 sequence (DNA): TGTGCCAGCAGCTTAGAGGGCCAGGCGGTTGCAGCTTTCTTT. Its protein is CASSLEGQAVAAFF.

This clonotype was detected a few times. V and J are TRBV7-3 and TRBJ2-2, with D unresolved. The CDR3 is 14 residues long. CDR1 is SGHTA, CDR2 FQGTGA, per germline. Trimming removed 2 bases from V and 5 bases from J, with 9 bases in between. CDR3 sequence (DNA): TGTGCCAGCAGCTTATCCCGTGCGACCGGGGAGCTGTTTTTT. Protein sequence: CASSLSRATGELFF.

CDR3 DNA: TGTGCCAGCAGCCAAACAGGGGCGGGGACCGGGGAGCTGTTTTTT. Translation gives CASSQTGAGTGELFF. V and J are TRBV3-1 and TRBJ2-2, with D perhaps TRBD1 (7 bases). Trimming shortened V by 2 bases and J by 5 bases, and 12 bases separated the two germline ends. The CDR3 runs to 15 residues. From germline, CDR1 is LGHDT and CDR2 YNNKEL (reference sequence).

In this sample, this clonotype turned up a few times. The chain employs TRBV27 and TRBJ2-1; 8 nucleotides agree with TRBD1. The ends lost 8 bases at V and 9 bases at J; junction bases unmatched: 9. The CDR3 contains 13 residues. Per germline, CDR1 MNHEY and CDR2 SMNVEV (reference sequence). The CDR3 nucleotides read TGTGCCAGCTCGATACAGGGGGTTGGTGAGCAGTTCTTC. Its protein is CASSIQGVGEQFF.

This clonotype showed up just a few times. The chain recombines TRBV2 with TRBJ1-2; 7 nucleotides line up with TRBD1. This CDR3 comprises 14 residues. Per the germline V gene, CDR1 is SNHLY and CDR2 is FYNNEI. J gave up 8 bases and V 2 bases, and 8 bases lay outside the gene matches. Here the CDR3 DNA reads TGTGCCAGCAGTGAACCGGGACAGCTAAAGGGCTACACCTTC. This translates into CASSEPGQLKGYTF.

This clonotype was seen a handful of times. The CDR3 loop is CATLAEEGAENTIYF. The DNA of the CDR3 is TGTGCCACCCTTGCGGAAGAGGGGGCCGAAAACACCATATATTTT. The rearrangement links TRBV13 to TRBJ1-3, with TRBD1 matching 7 bases. CDR3 length equals 15 residues. V shed 10 bases and J 6 bases; nucleotides not matched to a gene: 15. Germline values: CDR1 PRHDT, CDR2 FYEKMQ (reference sequence).

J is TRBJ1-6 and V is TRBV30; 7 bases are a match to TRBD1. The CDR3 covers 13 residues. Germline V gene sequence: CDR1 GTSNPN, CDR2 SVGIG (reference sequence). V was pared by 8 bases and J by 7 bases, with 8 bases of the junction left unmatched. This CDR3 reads CAGRQGLNSPLHF. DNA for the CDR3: TGTGCCGGCCGACAGGGATTAAATTCACCCCTCCACTTT.

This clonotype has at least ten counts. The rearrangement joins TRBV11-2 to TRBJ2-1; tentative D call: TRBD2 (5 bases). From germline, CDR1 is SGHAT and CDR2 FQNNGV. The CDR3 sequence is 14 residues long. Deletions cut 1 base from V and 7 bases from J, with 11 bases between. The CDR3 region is CASSLGPTGNEQFF. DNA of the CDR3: TGTGCCAGCAGCTTAGGGCCGACGGGGAATGAGCAGTTCTTC.

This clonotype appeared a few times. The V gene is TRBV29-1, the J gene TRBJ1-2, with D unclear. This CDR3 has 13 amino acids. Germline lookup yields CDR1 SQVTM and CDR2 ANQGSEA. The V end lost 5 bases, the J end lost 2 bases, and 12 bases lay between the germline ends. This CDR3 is CSVYRQENYGYTF. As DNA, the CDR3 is TGCAGCGTTTATAGGCAGGAGAACTATGGCTACACCTTC.